A single sample is the source of the 3 T cell receptor beta chains below, sequenced in a study of cytomegalovirus exposure and HLA in healthy donors. PCR involved 60 Vbeta and 13 Jbeta primers. Sequenced by immunoSEQ multiplex PCR; TCRdb stores in-frame clones only, minus some. This table has some 160,000 clones, 65% to 85% appearing once. The sequencing input was PBMCs. These receptors all come from a woman in her late teens or twenties in good health and CMV-seronegative.

V gene TRBV30 combines with J gene TRBJ1-2, with D possibly matching TRBD1 (5 bases). The CDR3 runs to 13 residues. V was shortened by 0 bases and J by 4 bases, with 9 bases between the two germline ends. Germline loops: CDR1 GTSNPN, CDR2 SVGIG (reference sequence). The CDR3 reads CAWSVQGSYGYTF. Here the CDR3 DNA reads TGTGCCTGGAGTGTGCAGGGATCCTATGGCTACACCTTC.

V and J are TRBV7-2 and TRBJ2-3; 7 nucleotides match TRBD2. The J segment lost 10 bases and the V segment lost 3 bases, leaving 19 bases of the junction unmatched. The CDR3 loop spans 17 amino acids. The germline V gene has CDR1 SGHTA and CDR2 FQGNSA. The CDR3 DNA reads as TGTGCCAGCAGCTTGTTTAATGGAGCGGGGCGGGGGAGAGCGCAGTATTTT. Encoded protein: CASSLFNGAGRGRAQYF.

This clone was counted only a few times. V and J are TRBV11-3 and TRBJ1-4, with TRBD1 as a possible D gene (5 bases). Trimming left V 5 bases short and J 6 bases short, with 10 bases between. Germline V gene data show CDR1 as SGHNT and CDR2 as YENEEA. This CDR3 region has 13 residues. CDR3 nucleotides: TGTGCCAGCAGCCCCATAGGGGATGAAAAACTGTTTTTT. Protein product: CASSPIGDEKLFF.